Below are 32 T cell receptor beta chains sequenced from a single sample in a study of CD8 T cells in Susac syndrome. After extraction with the RNeasy kit, roughly 0.45 to 1 ug of the RNA was reverse transcribed using random hexamers. MiXCR, run by TCRdb on the immunoSEQ multiplex PCR reads, gives a single entry per CDR3 protein. The sample carries 150,000 to 200,000 distinct CDR3 sequences, approximately 94% recorded once. The sample taken for sequencing was CD4+ T cells from PBMCs. All receptors come from a human donor with Susac syndrome.

The chain combines TRBV5-6 with TRBJ1-1; no clear D gene. CDR3 size: 12 residues. The V end lost 8 bases, the J end lost 1 base, and 9 bases lay between the germline ends. Per germline, CDR1 SGHDT and CDR2 YYEEEE. CDR3 DNA sequence: TGTGCCAGTAAAGGGAGGAACACTGAAGCTTTCTTT. Translated, it gives CASKGRNTEAFF. The complete variable domain, with remaining parts taken from reference TRBV5-6 and TRBJ1-1, reads DAGVTQSPTHLIKTRGQQVTLRCSPKSGHDTVSWYQQALGQGPQFIFQYYEEEERQRGNFPDRFSGHQFPNYSSELNVNALLLGDSALYLCASKGRNTEAFFGQGTRLTVV.

The V and J genes are TRBV30 and TRBJ1-1, with D maybe TRBD1 (6 bases). Per the germline V gene, CDR1 is GTSNPN and CDR2 is SVGIG (reference sequence). V was clipped by 1 base and J by 5 bases, with 11 bases between them. The CDR3 contains 13 residues. The CDR3 region is CAWSEIRGTEAFF. CDR3 nucleotides: TGTGCCTGGAGTGAAATCAGGGGAACTGAAGCTTTCTTT. The full variable domain, completed using reference TRBV30 and TRBJ1-1, is SQTIHQWPATLVQPVGSPLSLECTVEGTSNPNLYWYRQAAGRGLQLLFYSVGIGQISSEVPQNLSASRPQDRQFILSSKKLLLSDSGFYLCAWSEIRGTEAFFGQGTRLTVV.

The chain combines TRBV12-3 or TRBV12-4 with TRBJ2-3, with D unresolved. The CDR3 length is 15 residues. Trimming shortened V by 5 bases and J by 4 bases, and 16 bases separated the two germline ends. The DNA of the CDR3 is TGTGCCAGCAGTCTCCGGGCCTATGGGTCAGATACGCAGTATTTT. Translating gives CASSLRAYGSDTQYF.

J is TRBJ1-5 and V is TRBV6-1, with a weak D call TRBD1 (6 bases). Germline V lookup: CDR1 MNHNS, CDR2 SASEGT. V lost 1 base and J lost 7, with 17 bases in between. This CDR3 has 16 amino acids. The chain's CDR3 is CASSEVGGASSQPQHF. The CDR3 DNA reads as TGTGCCAGCAGTGAAGTGGGGGGCGCATCCTCCCAGCCCCAGCATTTT.

The chain employs TRBV6-2 or TRBV6-3 and TRBJ2-1; possibly TRBD2 for D (6 bases). The CDR3 runs to 14 residues. Germline CDR1 reads MNHEY; CDR2 reads SVGEGT. V lost 6 bases, J lost 4 bases, and 13 bases lay in between. As DNA, the CDR3 is TGTGCCAGCAGACGACTAGATCGATACAATGAGCAGTTCTTC. Amino acids: CASRRLDRYNEQFF.

The CDR3 bases are TGTGCCAGCGGGAAAGGAAGACAGGGGATCAATTCACCCCTCCACTTT. Translating it yields CASGKGRQGINSPLHF. The chain uses TRBV6-1 and TRBJ1-6; 8 bases align to TRBD1. Unmatched junction bases numbered 13, after V lost 8 bases and J lost 7 bases. CDR1 is MNHNS, CDR2 SASEGT, per germline. The CDR3 length is 16 residues.

The chain combines TRBV6-5 with TRBJ1-2; the D is unclear. This CDR3 is 13 amino acids long. Germline V lookup: CDR1 MNHEY, CDR2 SVGAGI. V shed 0 bases and J shed 8 bases, with 10 bases lying between them. CDR3 nucleotides: TGTGCCAGCAGTTACTCGAGGGAGGACGGCTACACCTTC. Protein sequence: CASSYSREDGYTF.

The DNA for the CDR3 is TGTGCCAGCAGTGCGGACGGGCCGAGGAATGAGCAGTTCTTC. This sequence encodes CASSADGPRNEQFF. J is TRBJ2-1 and V is TRBV2; D ambiguous. Trimming removed 4 bases at V and 7 bases at J, with 14 bases between. Germline values: CDR1 SNHLY, CDR2 FYNNEI. The CDR3 spans 14 residues. Full variable domain (remainder filled in from reference TRBV2 and TRBJ2-1): EPEVTQTPSHQVTQMGQEVILRCVPISNHLYFYWYRQILGQKVEFLVSFYNNEISEKSEIFDDQFSVERPDGSNFTLKIRSTKLEDSAMYFCASSADGPRNEQFFGPGTRLTVL.

The chain employs TRBV5-5 and TRBJ2-3, with TRBD2 matching 13 bases. The J segment lost 0 bases and the V segment lost 3 bases, leaving 4 bases of the junction unmatched. The CDR3 has 17 residues. Germline V gene sequence: CDR1 SGHKS, CDR2 YYEKEE (reference sequence). CDR3 in amino acids: CASSSGLAGTSTDTQYF. For the CDR3, the DNA is TGTGCCAGCAGCTCGGGACTAGCGGGGACTAGCACAGATACGCAGTATTTT.

The chain combines TRBV20-1 with TRBJ2-3; TRBD2 matches 9 bases. This CDR3 spans 15 amino acids. The junction had 16 bases not matched to a gene; V was cut back by 5 bases and J by 10 bases. The germline gives CDR1 DFQATT, CDR2 SNEGSKA (reference sequence). The CDR3 reads CSAAGGAGGIGSQYF. The CDR3 DNA sequence: TGCAGTGCTGCCGGCGGAGCGGGGGGCATCGGTTCGCAGTATTTT.

The chain links TRBV20-1 to TRBJ2-1; 8 nucleotides line up with TRBD1. V shed 5 bases, J shed 8 bases, and the junction held 5 bases outside the gene matches. The CDR3 is made up of 12 amino acids. The germline gives CDR1 DFQATT, CDR2 SNEGSKA (reference sequence). This CDR3 is CSAPTGVHEQFF. The CDR3 bases are TGCAGTGCTCCGACAGGGGTCCATGAGCAGTTCTTC.

This clonotype came up once. The rearrangement joins TRBV20-1 to TRBJ1-4; no firm D call. CDR3 size: 14 residues. V lost 3 bases to trimming and J lost 3 bases, with 11 bases between them. Germline V lookup: CDR1 DFQATT, CDR2 SNEGSKA (reference sequence). For the CDR3, the DNA is TGCAGTGCTAGGGATTGGCAGTCTAATGAAAAACTGTTTTTT. As protein: CSARDWQSNEKLFF.

The CDR3 loop is CASMGNNEQFF. CDR3 bases: TGTGCCAGCATGGGGAACAATGAGCAGTTCTTC. The rearrangement joins TRBV2 to TRBJ2-1; the D is unclear. Trimming removed 7 bases at V and 5 bases at J, with 6 bases between. The CDR3 extends over 11 amino acids. The germline V gene has CDR1 SNHLY and CDR2 FYNNEI.

V is TRBV9 and J is TRBJ2-2; D is undetermined. The germline gives CDR1 SGDLS, CDR2 YYNGEE. Trimming pared 0 bases from V and 0 bases from J, leaving 6 bases between. This CDR3 has 15 residues. CDR3 DNA sequence: TGTGCCAGCAGCGTAGGTGAGACGAACACCGGGGAGCTGTTTTTT. This gives the protein CASSVGETNTGELFF.

The CDR3 protein is CSAPPTGTYNEQFF. CDR3 nucleotides: TGCAGTGCCCCACCGACCGGTACCTACAATGAGCAGTTCTTC. This sequence joins TRBV20-1 and TRBJ2-1; no clear D gene. This CDR3 comprises 14 residues. The V end was cut by 6 bases, the J end by 2 bases, with 14 bases between. Germline CDR1 and CDR2: DFQATT and SNEGSKA (reference sequence).

This clonotype came up once. J is TRBJ2-5 and V is TRBV4-1, with D perhaps TRBD2 (5 bases). The V gene's germline CDR1 is MGHRA and CDR2 YSYEKL. Trimming removed 1 base from V and 3 bases from J, with 9 bases in between. This CDR3 is 14 amino acids long. CDR3 in amino acids: CASSQAGREETQYF. The CDR3 coding sequence is TGCGCCAGCAGCCAAGCGGGGAGAGAAGAGACCCAGTACTTC.

The chain uses TRBV11-2 and TRBJ2-5, with a weak D call TRBD2 (6 bases). The V gene lost 8 bases and the J gene lost 2 bases, with 15 bases spanning the gap. Germline loops: CDR1 SGHAT, CDR2 FQNNGV. The length of the CDR3 is 14 residues. CDR3: CASGLRREQETQYF. The CDR3 DNA is TGTGCCAGCGGCCTTAGGCGGGAACAAGAGACCCAGTACTTC.

This chain links TRBV30 with TRBJ2-1; 8 positions match TRBD1. The CDR3 is made up of 15 amino acids. Germline V gene data show CDR1 as GTSNPN and CDR2 as SVGIG (reference sequence). The trim removed 3 bases at V and 8 bases at J, leaving 12 bases unmatched. Here the CDR3 DNA reads TGTGCCTGGAGGAAGGGACAGGTTCCGGAGGATGAGCAGTTCTTC. Translated, it gives CAWRKGQVPEDEQFF.

The chain employs TRBV29-1 and TRBJ2-1; 12 bases are a match to TRBD2. The CDR3 consists of 17 residues. The V and J ends lost 8 bases and 0 bases, in that order; junction bases with no gene match: 11. Germline V gives CDR1 SQVTM, CDR2 ANQGSEA. The CDR3 loop is CSTGGLAGGVSYNEQFF. The DNA for the CDR3 is TGCAGCACCGGAGGGCTAGCGGGGGGGGTCTCCTACAATGAGCAGTTCTTC.

The chain has TRBV2 and TRBJ1-2; D possibly corresponds to TRBD1 (5 bases). The CDR3 contains 13 residues. Trimming removed 4 bases from V and 3 bases from J, with 9 bases in between. The germline CDR1 and CDR2 sequences are SNHLY and FYNNEI. CDR3 DNA: TGTGCCAGCAGTGTGGGCAGGGACTATGGCTACACCTTC. Protein: CASSVGRDYGYTF.

This chain joins TRBV15 and TRBJ2-5; D is undetermined. V shed 0 bases and J shed 7 bases, with 6 bases lying between them. There are 12 residues in the CDR3. CDR1 and CDR2 from the germline V gene are LNHNV and YYDKDF (reference sequence). Here the CDR3 DNA reads TGTGCCACCAGCAGAGATTCCGGGACCCAGTACTTC. Translating it yields CATSRDSGTQYF.

This clonotype turned up a few times. The chain combines TRBV2 with TRBJ1-2; D call uncertain. This CDR3 has 10 amino acids. The V gene lost 3 bases and the J gene lost 9 bases, with 5 bases spanning the gap. Germline V gene data show CDR1 as SNHLY and CDR2 as FYNNEI. CDR3 in DNA: TGTGCCAGCAGTGAGGCGAGCTACACCTTC. This gives the protein CASSEASYTF.

V and J are TRBV20-1 and TRBJ2-7; D remains ambiguous. The germline V gene encodes CDR1 DFQATT and CDR2 SNEGSKA (reference sequence). The CDR3 consists of 13 residues. CDR3 sequence reads: CSNLRPGWDEQYF. The CDR3 DNA reads as TGCAGCAATCTAAGACCTGGGTGGGACGAGCAGTACTTC.

The chain is built from TRBV10-3 and TRBJ2-3; 8 bases agree with TRBD1. The CDR3 has 15 residues. Looked up from germline, CDR1 is ENHRY and CDR2 is SYGVKD. V was clipped by 10 bases and J by 2 bases; unmatched bases: 11. DNA of the CDR3: TGTGCCACCGACGACAGGGGAAAGAACACAGATACGCAGTATTTT. Protein product: CATDDRGKNTDTQYF.

J is TRBJ2-5 and V is TRBV6-6; TRBD2 aligns across 9 bases. Germline CDR1 is MNHNY and CDR2 is SVGAGI (reference sequence). The V and J ends lost 10 bases and 1 base, in that order; junction bases with no gene match: 13. This CDR3 comprises 16 residues. The CDR3 protein is CATTLGGAGGQETQYF. The DNA for the CDR3 is TGTGCCACCACATTGGGGGGAGCGGGGGGCCAAGAGACCCAGTACTTC.

V and J are TRBV12-3 or TRBV12-4 and TRBJ2-7; tentative D call: TRBD1 (5 bases). The CDR3 sequence is 15 residues long. Trimming removed 2 bases at V and 3 bases at J, with 14 bases between. This CDR3 is CASSLRGLGGYEQYF. The CDR3 DNA reads as TGTGCCAGCAGTTTAAGGGGTCTGGGCGGCTACGAGCAGTACTTC.

The V and J genes are TRBV9 and TRBJ1-2; 8 bases are a match to TRBD1. Germline lookup yields CDR1 SGDLS and CDR2 YYNGEE. This CDR3 comprises 16 residues. The V and J ends lost 3 bases and 4 bases, in that order; junction bases with no gene match: 11. The CDR3 sequence: CASSAPGQGEIYGYTF. CDR3 coding DNA: TGTGCCAGCAGCGCCCCTGGACAGGGAGAGATCTATGGCTACACCTTC.

This chain links TRBV5-1 with TRBJ1-6, with D hard to call. This CDR3 is 17 amino acids long. Germline CDR1 reads SGHRS; CDR2 reads YFSETQ. V gave up 0 bases and J gave up 4 bases, with 14 bases separating them. CDR3: CASSLEYGERYNSPLHF. CDR3 DNA sequence: TGCGCCAGCAGCTTGGAATATGGGGAGCGGTATAATTCACCCCTCCACTTT.

V gene TRBV5-1 combines with J gene TRBJ1-1; 7 bases are shared with TRBD1. Germline V gives CDR1 SGHRS, CDR2 YFSETQ. Trimming removed 4 bases from V and 4 bases from J; junction bases left unmatched: 10. The CDR3 spans 15 residues. CDR3 nucleotide sequence: TGCGCCAGCAGCCGCGAGACAGGGATTGGCACTGAAGCTTTCTTT. This translates into CASSRETGIGTEAFF.

J is TRBJ1-6 and V is TRBV7-9, with D tentatively TRBD1 (5 bases). This CDR3 has 14 amino acids. Trimming left V 2 bases short and J 7 bases short, with 9 bases between. CDR1 is SEHNR, CDR2 FQNEAQ, per germline (reference sequence). CDR3 residues: CASSLSGGNSPLHF. DNA of the CDR3: TGTGCCAGCAGCTTATCGGGGGGGAATTCACCCCTCCACTTT.

J is TRBJ1-2 and V is TRBV6-2 or TRBV6-3; maybe TRBD1 (5 bases). V gave up 8 bases and J gave up 4 bases, with 5 bases separating them. The CDR3 extends over 10 amino acids. Germline CDR1 and CDR2: MNHEY and SVGEGT. The CDR3: CASGTYGYTF. The CDR3 DNA reads TGTGCCAGCGGGACCTATGGCTACACCTTC.

This chain connects TRBV4-2 to TRBJ2-3; D gene ambiguous. V shed 0 bases and J shed 5 bases, with 3 bases lying between them. This CDR3 has 12 residues. Germline lookup yields CDR1 LGHNA and CDR2 YNFKEQ. This chain's CDR3 is CASSQDGDTQYF. In DNA form, the CDR3 reads TGTGCCAGCAGCCAAGATGGAGATACGCAGTATTTT.